This T cell receptor beta chain was recorded in a study of chemoradiotherapy in HPV16-positive cancers. Repertoires were generated with immunoSEQ multiplex PCR, while TCRdb's copy carries only in-frame clones and drops some. The sample includes fewer than 20,000 clones, over 65% of them seen just once. CDR3 length equals 14 residues. Trimming pared 4 bases from V and 4 bases from J, leaving 10 bases between. Germline V gene lookup returns CDR1 SNHLY and CDR2 FYNNEI. This clone was recorded a few times. The specimen was blood, collected from a patient who underwent chemoradiotherapy. The TCR originated in a human donor with HPV-associated anogenital cancer. This chain connects TRBV2 to TRBJ2-2; unclear D gene. The CDR3 DNA reads TGTGCCAGCAGTGTGGGCAGGTCCACCGGGGAGCTGTTTTTT. Residues: CASSVGRSTGELFF. The variable domain in full, completed from reference TRBV2 and TRBJ2-2, reads EPEVTQTPSHQVTQMGQEVILRCVPISNHLYFYWYRQILGQKVEFLVSFYNNEISEKSEIFDDQFSVERPDGSNFTLKIRSTKLEDSAMYFCASSVGRSTGELFFGEGSRLTVL.